This TCR beta chain was identified during a study of shared clonotypes between healthy human individuals. This table comes from immunoSEQ multiplex PCR, and its TCRdb copy is limited to in-frame clones, with some not included. This sample has roughly 2.2 million clones; approximately 95% occur once, and the top ten carry 0.39%. The study, taken as a whole, reports: Sampling covered nothing but blood. Tissue TCR repertoires likely differ from those found in blood. Rarefaction showed that sequencing of sorted subsets was incomplete (despite large depth).

Regarding this clone: Its target is unknown.

Those who donated, Caucasian adults without exception, all lived in Nashville, Tennessee. The V and J ends lost 0 bases and 1 base respectively, with 12 bases between them. The germline V gene has CDR1 SGHRS and CDR2 YFSETQ. The CDR3 is 16 residues long. The TCR was taken from a man younger than 35 in good health. Some clones in this sample may be carry-over from other donors' samples. V gene TRBV5-1 combines with J gene TRBJ2-3, with D tentatively TRBD1 or TRBD2 (5 bases each). Source material: naive CD4+ T cells from PBMCs. As for subset: CD45RA+ positively selected. CDR3 protein: CASSLVGLGGTDTQYF. The CDR3 DNA reads TGCGCCAGCAGCTTGGTTGGGTTGGGGGGCACAGATACGCAGTATTTT. Complete variable domain (other parts from reference TRBV5-1 and TRBJ2-3): KAGVTQTPRYLIKTRGQQVTLSCSPISGHRSVSWYQQTPGQGLQFLFEYFSETQRNKGNFPGRFSGRQFSNSRSEMNVSTLELGDSALYLCASSLVGLGGTDTQYFGPGTRLTVL.